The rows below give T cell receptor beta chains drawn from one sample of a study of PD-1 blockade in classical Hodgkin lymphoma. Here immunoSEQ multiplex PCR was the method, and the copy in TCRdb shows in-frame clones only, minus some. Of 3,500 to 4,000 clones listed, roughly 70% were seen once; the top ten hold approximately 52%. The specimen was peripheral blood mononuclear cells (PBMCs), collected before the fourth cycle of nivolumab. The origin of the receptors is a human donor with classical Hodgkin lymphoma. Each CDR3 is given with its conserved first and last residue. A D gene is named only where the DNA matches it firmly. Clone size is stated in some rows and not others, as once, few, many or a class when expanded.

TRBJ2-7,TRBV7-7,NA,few,TGTGCCAGCGCGGGTGGGAGCTCCTACGAGCAGTACTTC,CASAGGSSYEQYF
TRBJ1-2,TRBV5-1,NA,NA,TGCGCCAGCAGCTTGCAGGGGCTGAACTATGGCTACACCTTC,CASSLQGLNYGYTF
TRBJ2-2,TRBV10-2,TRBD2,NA,TGCGCCAGCAGTGAGTCCCTAGCGGGCGGCACCGGGGAGCTGTTTTTT,CASSESLAGGTGELFF
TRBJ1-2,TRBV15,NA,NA,TGTGCCACCAGCAGAGGACCGCGCCCCTATGGCTACACCTTC,CATSRGPRPYGYTF
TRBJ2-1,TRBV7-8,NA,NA,TGTGCCAGCAGCTTAGGTGGCATGCCCGAGCAGTTCTTC,CASSLGGMPEQFF
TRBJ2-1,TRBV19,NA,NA,TGTGCCAGTAGTGCCACCCCGGGGTCCTACAATGAGCAGTTCTTC,CASSATPGSYNEQFF
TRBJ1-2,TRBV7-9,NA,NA,TGTGCCAGCAGCTTAATCCCAGGGGCCGGCGAAGGCTACACCTTC,CASSLIPGAGEGYTF
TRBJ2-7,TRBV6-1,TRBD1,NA,TGTGCCAGCAGTTCGGGACAGATATACGAGCAGTACTTC,CASSSGQIYEQYF
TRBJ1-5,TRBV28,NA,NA,TGTGCCAGCCAAGGACGACCCAATCAGCCCCAGCATTTT,CASQGRPNQPQHF
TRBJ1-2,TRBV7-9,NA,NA,TGTGCCAGCAGCTTAGACGAGGCCTCATATGGCTACACCTTC,CASSLDEASYGYTF
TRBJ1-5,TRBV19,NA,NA,TGTGCCAGTAGTCCATACGATAGCAATCAGCCCCAGCATTTT,CASSPYDSNQPQHF
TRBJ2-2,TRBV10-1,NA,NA,TGCGCCAGCAGTGCGTCCGGGGAGCTGTTTTTT,CASSASGELFF
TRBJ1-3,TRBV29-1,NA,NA,TGCAGCGTATCGGAGATGAGCTCTGGAAACACCATATATTTT,CSVSEMSSGNTIYF
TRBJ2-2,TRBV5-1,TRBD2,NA,TGCGCCAGCAGCACCAAGCGGGAGGATCCCACCGGGGAGCTGTTTTTT,CASSTKREDPTGELFF
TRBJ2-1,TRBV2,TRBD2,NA,TGTGCCAGCAGTTTAGCGGGAAGCTCCTACAATGAGCAGTTCTTC,CASSLAGSSYNEQFF
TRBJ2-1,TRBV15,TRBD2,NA,TGTGCCACCAGCAGAGATTTAGGCGGGAGGGTAACCTACAATGAGCAGTTCTTC,CATSRDLGGRVTYNEQFF
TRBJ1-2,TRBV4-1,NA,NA,TGCGCCAGCAGCCAAGACATGATTGTTAACTATGGCTACACCTTC,CASSQDMIVNYGYTF
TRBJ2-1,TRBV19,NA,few,TGTGCCAGTAGTATTAGAGCGGCCGGAGGTGATGAGCAGTTCTTC,CASSIRAAGGDEQFF
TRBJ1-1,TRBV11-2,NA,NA,TGTGCCAGCAGCTTAGAAGGAACCTTCCCTGAAGCTTTCTTT,CASSLEGTFPEAFF
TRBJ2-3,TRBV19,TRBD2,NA,TGTGCCAGTAGTGCCTCTCCCGGGAGGGGAAGCAAAGTAGTAGGCACAGATACGCAGTATTTT,CASSASPGRGSKVVGTDTQYF
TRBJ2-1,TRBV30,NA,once,TGTGCCTGGAGTGTCTTTTTGCCCCCTAGGGAGCAGTTCTTC,CAWSVFLPPREQFF
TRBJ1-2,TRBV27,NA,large,NA,CASSFGSGTTNYGYTF
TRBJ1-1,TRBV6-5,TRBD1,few,TGTGCCAGCAGCCAGGGACAGGGTAAAACTGAAGCTTTCTTT,CASSQGQGKTEAFF
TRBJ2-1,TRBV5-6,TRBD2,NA,TGTGCCAGCAGCTTACCGGGACTAGCGGGGTTGGACAATGAGCAGTTCTTC,CASSLPGLAGLDNEQFF
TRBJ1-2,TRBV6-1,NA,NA,TGTGCCAGCAGTGAAGAAGCCCCAATCTGGTATGGCTACACCTTC,CASSEEAPIWYGYTF
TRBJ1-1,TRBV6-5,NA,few,TGTGCCAGCAGTGAGCGGGTGGGAGTCACTGAAGCTTTCTTT,CASSERVGVTEAFF
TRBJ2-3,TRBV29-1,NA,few,TGCAGCGTTGATAGGCCCCAGGGGACAGATACGCAGTATTTT,CSVDRPQGTDTQYF
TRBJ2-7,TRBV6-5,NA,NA,TGTGCCAGCAGTAACTGGGAGGACGAGCAGTACTTC,CASSNWEDEQYF
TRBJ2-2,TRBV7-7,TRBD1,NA,TGTGCCAGCAGCCCGGACAGGAATAGCGGGGAGCTGTTTTTT,CASSPDRNSGELFF
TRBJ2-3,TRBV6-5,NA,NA,TGTGCCAGCAGTCCGGGGTTAGACCGCACAGATACGCAGTATTTT,CASSPGLDRTDTQYF
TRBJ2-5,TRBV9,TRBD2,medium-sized,TGTGCCAGCAGCGCGACTAGCGGGAGGACGGAGACCCAGTACTTC,CASSATSGRTETQYF
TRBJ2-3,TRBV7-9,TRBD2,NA,TGTGCCAGCAGCCAGACTAGCAAGCAAGGTACGCAGTATTTT,CASSQTSKQGTQYF
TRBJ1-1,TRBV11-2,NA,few,TGTGCCAGCAGCCCATTCACTGAAGCTTTCTTT,CASSPFTEAFF
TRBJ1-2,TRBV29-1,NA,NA,TGCAGCGTGGACGACGGCTATGGCTACACCTTC,CSVDDGYGYTF
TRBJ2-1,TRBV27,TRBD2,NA,TGTGCCAGCAGTTTGCAAGCGGGAGTGGGTGAGCAGTTCTTC,CASSLQAGVGEQFF
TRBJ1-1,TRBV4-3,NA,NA,TGCGCCAGCAGCCAAGATCGATTAGCCCCGAACACTGAAGCTTTCTTT,CASSQDRLAPNTEAFF
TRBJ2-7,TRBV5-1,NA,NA,TGCGCCAGCAGGGGCCCAAGGGAGCAGTACTTC,CASRGPREQYF
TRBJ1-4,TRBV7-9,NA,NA,TGTGCCAGCAGCTTAGGAAGGGGTATTGGTGAAAAACTGTTTTTT,CASSLGRGIGEKLFF
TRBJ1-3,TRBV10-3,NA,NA,TGTGCCATCAGTGGGAGGGGGAACGGGACAACTGGAAACACCATATATTTT,CAISGRGNGTTGNTIYF
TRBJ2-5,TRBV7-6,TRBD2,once,TGTGCCAGCAGCCCACTAGCGGGGTCATGGGAGACCCAGTACTTC,CASSPLAGSWETQYF
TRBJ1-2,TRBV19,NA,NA,TGTGCCAGTAGTCCCGAGACGGACAACTATGGCTACACCTTC,CASSPETDNYGYTF